The rows below give T cell receptor beta chains drawn from one sample of a study of neurological immune-mediated disorders. Via MiXCR, TCRdb re-called the 5' RACE reads, giving one row per CDR3 protein. The data show under 50,000 distinct CDR3 sequences, roughly 13% seen once. Sequencing was done on a sample of PBMCs. The receptors were sampled from a male donor with HTLV-1-associated myelopathy (HAM/TSP). The CDR3 runs from the conserved cysteine through the conserved F or W. D genes are given only for firm matches. The size field reads how often the clone was seen (once, few, many) or a class if it is expanded.

j_call: TRBJ2-7
clone_size: many
v_call: TRBV12-3/TRBV12-4
d_call: TRBD1
cdr3_nt: TGTGCCAGCAGTCAAACGACAGGGGGGTACGAGCAGTACTTC
cdr3_aa: CASSQTTGGYEQYF

j_call: TRBJ1-4
clone_size: many
v_call: TRBV5-1
d_call: -
cdr3_nt: TGCGCCAGCAGCTTGGGAGTGGGGAATGAAAAACTGTTTTTT
cdr3_aa: CASSLGVGNEKLFF

j_call: TRBJ2-1
clone_size: many
v_call: TRBV20-1
d_call: TRBD2
cdr3_nt: TGCAGTGCTACCATTAGCGGGGGGCCGAGGAATGAGCAGTTCTTC
cdr3_aa: CSATISGGPRNEQFF

j_call: TRBJ1-4
clone_size: many
v_call: TRBV5-6
d_call: -
cdr3_nt: TGTGCCAGCAGCTTTTTTGGGGGACTTGGCACTAATGAAAAACTGTTTTTT
cdr3_aa: CASSFFGGLGTNEKLFF

j_call: TRBJ1-5
clone_size: many
v_call: TRBV3-1
d_call: TRBD1
cdr3_nt: TGTGCCAGCAGCCCCCGACAGGGAGGACAGCCCCAGCATTTT
cdr3_aa: CASSPRQGGQPQHF

j_call: TRBJ1-4
clone_size: many
v_call: TRBV13
d_call: -
cdr3_nt: TGTGCCAGCAGCTCCGACTCGGTAGGGGAAAAACTGTTTTTT
cdr3_aa: CASSSDSVGEKLFF

j_call: TRBJ1-2
clone_size: many
v_call: TRBV20-1
d_call: TRBD1
cdr3_nt: TGCAGTGCTTATACCTCTCCCGGGACAGGGACTAACTATGGCTACACCTTC
cdr3_aa: CSAYTSPGTGTNYGYTF

j_call: TRBJ1-2
clone_size: many
v_call: TRBV7-9
d_call: -
cdr3_nt: TGTGCCAGCAGGCAGGGCAGCTATGGCTACACCTTC
cdr3_aa: CASRQGSYGYTF

j_call: TRBJ1-2
clone_size: many
v_call: TRBV7-9
d_call: TRBD1
cdr3_nt: TGTGCCAGCAGCCCTGGACAGGGTGATGGCTACACCTTC
cdr3_aa: CASSPGQGDGYTF

j_call: TRBJ2-6
clone_size: many
v_call: TRBV11-2
d_call: -
cdr3_nt: TGTGCCAGCAGCGCGGGGACACCGAGCTCTGGGGCCAACGTCCTGACTTTC
cdr3_aa: CASSAGTPSSGANVLTF